This TCR beta chain was identified during a study of blood T cells in healthy people across ages. The donors, all healthy, were Caucasians living in Russia, aged 6 to 90. Every participating donor contributed approximately 9.5 milliliters of peripheral blood through a draw. This clonotype was seen only a few times. A second about 6 to 12 cycle PCR used barcoded and J-beta primers. Each cDNA molecule was tagged by a template-switch adaptor with 12 random nucleotides. TCRdb reprocessed the 5' RACE reads via MiXCR and lists one record per CDR3 protein. Of roughly 1,700,000 distinct CDR3 sequences in the sample, 28% were seen once. Sequencing was done on a sample of blood. This clonotype was sampled from a woman in her 30s in good health.

The CDR3 DNA reads as TGTGCCAGCAGTTTTCGGGCGGGGGGCAAAAACATTCAGTACTTC. It codes for CASSFRAGGKNIQYF. This sequence joins TRBV28 and TRBJ2-4, with 8 bases lining up with TRBD2. Trimming at V came to 3 bases and at J to 3 bases, leaving 4 bases not matched to a gene. The CDR3 loop spans 15 amino acids. Germline V CDR1 and CDR2: MDHEN, SYDVKM. The entire variable domain, with the rest obtained from reference TRBV28 and TRBJ2-4, is as follows: DVKVTQSSRYLVKRTGEKVFLECVQDMDHENMFWYRQDPGLGLRLIYFSYDVKMKEKGDIPEGYSVSREKKERFSLILESASTNQTSMYLCASSFRAGGKNIQYFGAGTRLSVL.